A single sample gave rise to the 15 T cell receptor beta chains below, sequenced in a study of T cells in Graves' hyperthyroidism and ophthalmopathy. Using RNA transcripts as the source, TCR beta CDR3 regions were amplified. RT-PCR in the first round (using the HTBI primer set) targeted the TCR CDR3. TCRdb re-analysed the multiplex PCR reads in MiXCR, keeping a single row per CDR3 protein. The sample includes roughly 570,000 distinct CDR3 sequences, approximately 44% seen only once; the top ten take roughly 20%. Sequencing used peripheral blood or thyroid tissue (not recorded which). The receptors here all came from an adult woman with Graves' disease, either hyperthyroidism or ophthalmopathy (not recorded which).

J is TRBJ2-2 and V is TRBV11-2, with no clear D. Looked up from germline, CDR1 is SGHAT and CDR2 is FQNNGV. The CDR3 length is 14 residues. V lost 5 bases to trimming and J lost 2 bases, with 9 bases between them. DNA for the CDR3: TGTGCCAGCAGCCGCGATGGTAACACCGGGGAGCTGTTTTTT. Translating gives CASSRDGNTGELFF.

This clonotype was counted many times. The chain couples TRBV6-5 to TRBJ1-2, with D possibly matching TRBD1 (5 bases). V lost 6 bases, J lost 0 bases, and 14 bases lay in between. Germline-derived CDR1 and CDR2 are MNHEY and SVGAGI. The CDR3 is 15 residues long. The CDR3 DNA is TGTGCCAGCAGCCGTTCCCGACAGTCTAACTATGGCTACACCTTC. Amino acids: CASSRSRQSNYGYTF.

The J gene is TRBJ1-2, the V gene TRBV5-8; TRBD1 might be the D (6 bases). The CDR3 sequence is 14 residues long. V shed 2 bases and J shed 4 bases, with 12 bases lying between them. Germline V gene data show CDR1 as SGHTS and CDR2 as YDEGEE. The CDR3 reads CASSFLAGAYGYTF. CDR3 DNA sequence: TGTGCCAGCAGCTTTCTAGCGGGGGCCTATGGCTACACCTTC.

V is TRBV13 and J is TRBJ1-1; 10 positions match TRBD1. Looked up from germline, CDR1 is PRHDT and CDR2 is FYEKMQ (reference sequence). The CDR3 has 13 residues. Trimming at V came to 10 bases and at J to 9 bases, leaving 11 bases not matched to a gene. The CDR3: CAIRDPTGGKAFF. The CDR3 DNA reads TGTGCCATCAGGGACCCGACAGGGGGCAAAGCTTTCTTT.

The sample holds many counts of this clonotype. The V and J genes are TRBV28 and TRBJ1-1; D uncertain. This CDR3 comprises 12 residues. Trimming cost V 5 bases and J 7 bases, with 11 bases left between them. CDR1 and CDR2 from the germline V gene are MDHEN and SYDVKM. The CDR3 region is CASSPQGYEAFF. In DNA, the CDR3 is TGTGCCAGCAGTCCCCAAGGCTATGAAGCTTTCTTT.

This clonotype occurred a few times. The chain employs TRBV7-2 and TRBJ1-2, with 7 nucleotides matching TRBD1. Per the germline V gene, CDR1 is SGHTA and CDR2 is FQGNSA. J lost 6 bases, V lost 5 bases, and 6 bases had no gene match. The CDR3 extends over 13 amino acids. CDR3 region: CASSPQTGNGYTF. The CDR3, as DNA: TGTGCCAGCAGCCCCCAGACAGGGAATGGCTACACCTTC.

This chain joins TRBV29-1 and TRBJ2-5, with TRBD1 identical over 10 bases. CDR1 SQVTM and CDR2 ANQGSEA come from the germline V gene. This CDR3 comprises 14 residues. V lost 6 bases and J lost 4; bases outside the gene matches: 8. CDR3 coding DNA: TGCAGCGTAAACCCGGGACAGGGGACAGAGACCCAGTACTTC. It encodes CSVNPGQGTETQYF. Together with reference TRBV29-1 and TRBJ2-5, the CDR3 gives the full variable domain: SAVISQKPSRDICQRGTSLTIQCQVDSQVTMMFWYRQQPGQSLTLIATANQGSEATYESGFVIDKFPISRPNLTFSTLTVSNMSPEDSSIYLCSVNPGQGTETQYFGPGTRLLVL.

This clonotype was seen at least ten times. The V call is TRBV6-6, the J call TRBJ1-2; the D is unclear. In germline, CDR1 is MNHNY, CDR2 SVGAGI (reference sequence). This CDR3 is 14 amino acids long. Trimming stripped 2 bases from V and 4 bases from J, with 11 bases between. CDR3 region: CASSYRDFTYGYTF. CDR3 sequence (DNA): TGTGCCAGCAGTTACAGGGATTTCACCTATGGCTACACCTTC.

The chain joins TRBV6-2 or TRBV6-3 to TRBJ2-7, with D possibly matching TRBD1 (8 bases). The CDR3 is 16 amino acids. CDR1 is MNHEY and CDR2 is SVGEGT in the germline V gene. As DNA, the CDR3 is TGTGTCTCCCGGGACAGGCACCGGGACTATAACTACGAGCAGTACTTC. Its protein is CVSRDRHRDYNYEQYF.

This clonotype has ten or more counts. This chain links TRBV5-1 with TRBJ2-7; D call uncertain. Trimming shortened V by 0 bases and J by 3 bases, and 13 bases separated the two germline ends. Germline V gene lookup returns CDR1 SGHRS and CDR2 YFSETQ. The length of the CDR3 is 15 residues. In DNA form, the CDR3 reads TGCGCCAGCAGCTTGGATTTGGGCAGACACTACGAGCAGTACTTC. Its translation: CASSLDLGRHYEQYF.

There are many counts of this clonotype. The rearrangement uses TRBV19 and TRBJ1-1, with D perhaps matching TRBD1 (5 bases). V was trimmed by 7 bases and J by 0 bases, leaving 15 bases between them. Germline V gene lookup returns CDR1 LNHDA and CDR2 SQIVND (reference sequence). This CDR3 spans 15 amino acids. CDR3 sequence: CASNFQGLMNTEAFF. CDR3 sequence (DNA): TGTGCCAGTAATTTTCAGGGCCTAATGAACACTGAAGCTTTCTTT.

The chain has TRBV20-1 and TRBJ1-2; TRBD1 might be the D (5 bases). This CDR3 region has 13 residues. In germline, CDR1 is DFQATT, CDR2 SNEGSKA (reference sequence). Trimming left V 6 bases short and J 6 bases short, with 17 bases between. CDR3 in amino acids: CSAGGGTGDGYTF. In DNA form, the CDR3 reads TGCAGTGCCGGCGGGGGGACCGGGGATGGCTACACCTTC.

A few counts support this clonotype. The V gene is TRBV27, the J gene TRBJ1-5, with a tentative D call TRBD1 (5 bases). The CDR3 is 17 amino acids. Germline V gene sequence: CDR1 MNHEY, CDR2 SMNVEV (reference sequence). V gave up 0 bases and J gave up 7 bases, with 19 bases separating them. This CDR3 is CASSLSGQGPVGQPQHF. In DNA form, the CDR3 reads TGTGCCAGCAGTTTATCTGGTCAGGGCCCTGTTGGGCAGCCCCAGCATTTT.

The chain couples TRBV14 to TRBJ1-3; D call uncertain. The CDR3 is 15 residues long. The V and J ends lost 5 bases and 4 bases respectively, with 15 bases between them. Looked up from germline, CDR1 is SGHDN and CDR2 is FVKESK. This chain's CDR3 is CASSSRLNAGNTIYF. CDR3 DNA: TGTGCCAGCAGCTCCAGACTTAACGCCGGAAACACCATATATTTT.

This clonotype has at least ten counts. This sequence joins TRBV13 and TRBJ2-5; D unresolved. V gave up 4 bases and J gave up 6 bases, with 9 bases separating them. The CDR3 covers 12 residues. Germline-derived CDR1 and CDR2 are PRHDT and FYEKMQ (reference sequence). The CDR3 nucleotides are TGTGCCAGCAGCTCCAGGTGGAAGACCCAGTACTTC. This encodes CASSSRWKTQYF.